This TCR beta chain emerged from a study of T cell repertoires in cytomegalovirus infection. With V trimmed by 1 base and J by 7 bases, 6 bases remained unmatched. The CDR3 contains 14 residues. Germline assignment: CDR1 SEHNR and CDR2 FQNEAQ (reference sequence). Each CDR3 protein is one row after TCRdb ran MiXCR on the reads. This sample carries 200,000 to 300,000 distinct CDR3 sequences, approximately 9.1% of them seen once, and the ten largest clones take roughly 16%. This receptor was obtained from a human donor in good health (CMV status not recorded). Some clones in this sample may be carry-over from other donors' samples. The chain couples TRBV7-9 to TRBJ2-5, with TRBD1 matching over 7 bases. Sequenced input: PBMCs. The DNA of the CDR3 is TGTGCCAGCAGCTTAGTTGACAGGGAAGGGACCCAGTACTTC. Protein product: CASSLVDREGTQYF. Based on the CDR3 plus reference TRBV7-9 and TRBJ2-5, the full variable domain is DTGVSQNPRHKITKRGQNVTFRCDPISEHNRLYWYRQTLGQGPEFLTYFQNEAQLEKSRLLSDRFSAERPKGSFSTLEIQRTEQGDSAMYLCASSLVDREGTQYFGPGTRLLVL.